The clone carrying this T cell receptor (beta chain) was counted at least ten times. Its cognate antigen is unknown. The TCR beta library used iRepertoire HTBI primers with Arm-PCR amplification of CDR3. TCRdb itself ran the multiplex PCR reads through MiXCR, one entry per CDR3 protein. Altogether some 370,000 distinct CDR3 sequences are present, about 12% being singletons, with the ten largest covering approximately 19%. There are 15 residues in the CDR3. CDR1 is SGHVS and CDR2 is FQNEAQ in the germline V gene. With 2 bases clipped from V and 7 bases from J, the junction kept 9 bases outside the gene matches. The data were obtained in a study of regulatory T cells in long-lasting Graves disease. Study observations and caveats: Patients with persistent disease showed a bias toward TRBV28, TRBJ1-2 and TRBJ2-5. The persistent group shared 2,500 to 3,000 public clonotypes, more than the 850 to 1,000 shared by new patients.

Time point specified: newly diagnosed GD, antithyroid drugs for less than 3 months. The TCR library was made from RNA extracted from PBMCs. Each patient gave around 9.7 milliliters of EDTA-anticoagulated peripheral blood. Another study also made use of these data, one on T cells in Graves' hyperthyroidism and ophthalmopathy. That report notes: Carried out on the TCR CDR3, a first-round RT-PCR used the HTBI primer set.

The sample here was peripheral blood mononuclear cells (PBMCs), taken at new diagnosis, from a patient treated with antithyroid drugs. This sequence was found in a woman aged 18-29 years with Graves disease. This chain uses TRBV7-8 with TRBJ1-2; TRBD1 aligns across 8 bases. The CDR3, as DNA: TGTGCCAGCAGCTTACAGGCCCAGGGGGCATCTGGCTACACCTTC. It specifies CASSLQAQGASGYTF.